This T cell receptor (beta chain) emerged from a study of blood T cell repertoires in COVID-19. About the study: Some COVID-19 samples were acute and others convalescent; all came from the United States, Italy and Spain. T cells, B-cell-depleted T cells, or PBMCs supplied cDNA or gDNA.

Methods used by the authors: Researchers report that nucleated cell counts were estimated from reference gene primer amplification. Using immunoSEQ multiplex PCR, the repertoire was profiled, and TCRdb retains in-frame clones only, with some absent. V and J calls and clone size are as listed in that table; D and trimming were resolved from the DNA. This table holds about 47,000 clones, approximately 82% found once. V lost 3 bases and J lost 4, with 9 bases in between. The CDR3 has 13 residues. This clone was found once. The genes are TRBV12-3 or TRBV12-4 and TRBJ1-1; tentatively, D is TRBD1 (6 bases). This receptor was taken from a man in his 70s with active COVID-19. The source material was peripheral blood. Written as DNA, the CDR3 is TGTGCCAGCAGTTTGCAGGGGTCCACTGAAGCTTTCTTT. This gives the protein CASSLQGSTEAFF.